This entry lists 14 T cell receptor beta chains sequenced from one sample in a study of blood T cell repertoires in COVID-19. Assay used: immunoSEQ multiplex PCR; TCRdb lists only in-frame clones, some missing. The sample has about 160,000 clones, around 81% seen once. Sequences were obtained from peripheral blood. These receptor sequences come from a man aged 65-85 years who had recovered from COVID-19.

In nucleotides, the CDR3 is TGTGCCAGCAGCCCGACAGCTAATGGCAATCAGCCCCAGCATTTT. Its protein is CASSPTANGNQPQHF. The rearrangement uses TRBV2 and TRBJ1-5, with D possibly matching TRBD1 (5 bases). The CDR3 runs 15 residues. The V end lost 6 bases, the J end lost 2 bases, and 14 bases lay between the germline ends. The germline gives CDR1 SNHLY, CDR2 FYNNEI. Complete variable domain (other parts from reference TRBV2 and TRBJ1-5): EPEVTQTPSHQVTQMGQEVILRCVPISNHLYFYWYRQILGQKVEFLVSFYNNEISEKSEIFDDQFSVERPDGSNFTLKIRSTKLEDSAMYFCASSPTANGNQPQHFGDGTRLSIL.

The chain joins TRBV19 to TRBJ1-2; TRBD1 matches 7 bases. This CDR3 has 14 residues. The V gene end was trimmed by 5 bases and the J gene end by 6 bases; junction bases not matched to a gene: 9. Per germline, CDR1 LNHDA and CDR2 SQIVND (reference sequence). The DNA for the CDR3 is TGTGCCAGTAGTCTATTACAGGGGATTCATGGCTACACCTTC. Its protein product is CASSLLQGIHGYTF.

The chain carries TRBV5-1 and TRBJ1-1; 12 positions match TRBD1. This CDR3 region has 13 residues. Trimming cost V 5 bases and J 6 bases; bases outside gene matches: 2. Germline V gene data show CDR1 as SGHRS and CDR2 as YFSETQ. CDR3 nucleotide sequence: TGCGCCAGCAGGTGGGACAGGGGGCCTGAAGCTTTCTTT. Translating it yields CASRWDRGPEAFF.

As DNA, the CDR3 is TGTGCCAGCAGCCTGACTAGCAATGAGCAGTTCTTC. This encodes CASSLTSNEQFF. This chain uses TRBV12-3 or TRBV12-4 with TRBJ2-1; D is perhaps TRBD2 (6 bases). The germline V and J ends were trimmed by 6 bases and 6 bases, with 9 bases remaining between them. The CDR3 runs to 12 residues.

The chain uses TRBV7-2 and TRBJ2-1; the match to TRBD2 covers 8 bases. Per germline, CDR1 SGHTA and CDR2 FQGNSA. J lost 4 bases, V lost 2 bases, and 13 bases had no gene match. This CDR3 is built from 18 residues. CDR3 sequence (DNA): TGTGCCAGCAGCTTATTTCGCGGGAGGCGAGATATTTACAATGAGCAGTTCTTC. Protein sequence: CASSLFRGRRDIYNEQFF.

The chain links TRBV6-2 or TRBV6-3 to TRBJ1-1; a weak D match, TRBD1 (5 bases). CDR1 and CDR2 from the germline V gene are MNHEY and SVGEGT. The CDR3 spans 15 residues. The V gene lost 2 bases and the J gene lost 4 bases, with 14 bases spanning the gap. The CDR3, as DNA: TGTGCCAGCAGTTACGCAGGGTCGGGGGGCACTGAAGCTTTCTTT. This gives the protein CASSYAGSGGTEAFF.

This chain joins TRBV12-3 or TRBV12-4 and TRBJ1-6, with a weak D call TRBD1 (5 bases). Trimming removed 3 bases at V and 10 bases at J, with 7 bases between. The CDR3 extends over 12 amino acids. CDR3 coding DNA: TGTGCCAGCAGTTTCCAGGGCTCACCCCTCCACTTT. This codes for CASSFQGSPLHF.

The CDR3 region is CASSLGSGGMNTEAFF. DNA of the CDR3: TGTGCCAGCAGCTTAGGGAGCGGGGGGATGAACACTGAAGCTTTCTTT. This chain connects TRBV7-8 to TRBJ1-1; D perhaps matches TRBD1 (5 bases). The V gene's germline CDR1 is SGHVS and CDR2 FQNEAQ. Trimming took off 1 base at V and 0 bases at J, with 12 bases between the two ends. This CDR3 spans 16 amino acids.

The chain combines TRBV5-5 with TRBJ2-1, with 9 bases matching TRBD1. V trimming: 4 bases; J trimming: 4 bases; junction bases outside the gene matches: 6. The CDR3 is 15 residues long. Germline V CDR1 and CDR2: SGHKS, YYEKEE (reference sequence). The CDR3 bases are TGTGCCAGCAGCCCGGGACAGGGAGTTTACAATGAGCAGTTCTTC. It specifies CASSPGQGVYNEQFF.

As DNA, the CDR3 is TGTGCCAGCTCAGCGGGACAGGGCTTCTACAATGAGCAGTTCTTC. As protein: CASSAGQGFYNEQFF. The gene calls are TRBV18 and TRBJ2-1; 9 bases match TRBD1. CDR1 KGHSH and CDR2 LQKENI come from the germline V gene. This CDR3 contains 15 residues. Unmatched junction bases numbered 5, after V lost 5 bases and J lost 3 bases. The variable domain in full, with the rest retrieved from reference TRBV18 and TRBJ2-1, is NAGVMQNPRHLVRRRGQEARLRCSPMKGHSHVYWYRQLPEEGLKFMVYLQKENIIDESGMPKERFSAEFPKEGPSILRIQQVVRGDSAAYFCASSAGQGFYNEQFFGPGTRLTVL.

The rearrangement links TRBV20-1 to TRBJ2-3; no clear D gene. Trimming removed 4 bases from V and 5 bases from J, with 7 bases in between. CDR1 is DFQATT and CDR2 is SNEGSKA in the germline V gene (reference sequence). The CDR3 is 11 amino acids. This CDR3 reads CSANTRDTQYF. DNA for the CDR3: TGCAGTGCTAATACTCGAGATACGCAGTATTTT.

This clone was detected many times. The CDR3: CASSEAGSSYNSPLHF. The CDR3 nucleotides read TGTGCCAGCAGTGAGGCAGGCAGCTCCTATAATTCACCCCTCCACTTT. This sequence joins TRBV6-1 and TRBJ1-6; no firm D call. Per germline, CDR1 MNHNS and CDR2 SASEGT. The germline V and J ends were trimmed by 3 bases and 0 bases, with 9 bases remaining between them. There are 16 residues in the CDR3.

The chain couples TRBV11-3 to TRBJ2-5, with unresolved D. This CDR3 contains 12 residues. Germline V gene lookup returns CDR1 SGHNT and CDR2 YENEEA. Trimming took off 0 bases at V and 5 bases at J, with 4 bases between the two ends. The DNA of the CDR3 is TGTGCCAGCAGCTTAGATAGTGAGACCCAGTACTTC. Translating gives CASSLDSETQYF.

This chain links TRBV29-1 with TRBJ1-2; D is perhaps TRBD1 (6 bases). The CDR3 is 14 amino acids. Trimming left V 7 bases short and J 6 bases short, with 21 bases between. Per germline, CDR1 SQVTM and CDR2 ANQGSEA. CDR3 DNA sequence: TGCAGCGCCGCAGAAGACAGGAATCCGCATGGCTACACCTTC. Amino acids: CSAAEDRNPHGYTF.